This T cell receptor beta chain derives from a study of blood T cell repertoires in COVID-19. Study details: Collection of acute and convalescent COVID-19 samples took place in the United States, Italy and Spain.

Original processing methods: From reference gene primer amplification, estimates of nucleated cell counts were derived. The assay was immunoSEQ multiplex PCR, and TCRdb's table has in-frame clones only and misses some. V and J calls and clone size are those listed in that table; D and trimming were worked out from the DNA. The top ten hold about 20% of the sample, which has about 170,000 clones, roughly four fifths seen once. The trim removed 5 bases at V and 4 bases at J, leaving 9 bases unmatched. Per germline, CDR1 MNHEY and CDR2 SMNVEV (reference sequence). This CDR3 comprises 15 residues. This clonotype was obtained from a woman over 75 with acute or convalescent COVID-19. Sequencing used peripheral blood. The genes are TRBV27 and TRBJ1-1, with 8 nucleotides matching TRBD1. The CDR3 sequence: CASSTGQGGVTEAFF. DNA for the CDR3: TGTGCCAGCAGTACAGGACAGGGTGGTGTCACTGAAGCTTTCTTT.